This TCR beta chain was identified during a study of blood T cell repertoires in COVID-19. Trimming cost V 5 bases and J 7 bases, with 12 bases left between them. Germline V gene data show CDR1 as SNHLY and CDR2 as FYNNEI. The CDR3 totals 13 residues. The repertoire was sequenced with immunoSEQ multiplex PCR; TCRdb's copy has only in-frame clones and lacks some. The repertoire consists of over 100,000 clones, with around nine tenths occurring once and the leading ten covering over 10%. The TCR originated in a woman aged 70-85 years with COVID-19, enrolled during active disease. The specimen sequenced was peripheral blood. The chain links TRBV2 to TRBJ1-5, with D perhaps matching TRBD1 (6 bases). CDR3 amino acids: CASSSDSLQPQHF. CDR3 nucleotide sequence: TGTGCCAGCAGTTCGGACAGTCTCCAGCCCCAGCATTTT. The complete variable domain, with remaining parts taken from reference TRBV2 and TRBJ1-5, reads EPEVTQTPSHQVTQMGQEVILRCVPISNHLYFYWYRQILGQKVEFLVSFYNNEISEKSEIFDDQFSVERPDGSNFTLKIRSTKLEDSAMYFCASSSDSLQPQHFGDGTRLSIL.